These 29 T cell receptor beta chains were all obtained from the same sample, sequenced in a study of CD8+ T cells in alopecia areata. cDNA serving as the sequencing template came from extracted, reverse transcribed RNA. Data came from immunoSEQ multiplex PCR; TCRdb stores just in-frame clones and leaves some out. The profile shows about 290,000 clones, 58% of them singletons. As to treatment: oral pan-JAK inhibitor, 5-10 mg twice daily. This specimen was CD4+ T cells sorted from blood, taken at week 24, from a patient treated with tofacitinib. The receptors shown here come from a human donor with alopecia areata.

This clone was counted between two and nine times. This chain links TRBV30 with TRBJ1-5, with 11 bases matching TRBD1. With V trimmed by 2 bases and J by 5 bases, 5 bases remained unmatched. Germline CDR1 GTSNPN, CDR2 SVGIG (reference sequence). The CDR3 contains 15 residues. The CDR3 sequence is CAWSTGQGGYQPQHF. For the CDR3, the DNA is TGTGCCTGGAGTACGGGACAGGGGGGCTATCAGCCCCAGCATTTT.

The CDR3 sequence: CASSGSVLNSPQHF. DNA for the CDR3: TGTGCCAGCAGTGGGTCAGTTCTCAATTCCCCCCAGCATTTT. This chain links TRBV2 with TRBJ1-5; no definite D call. V lost 4 bases and J 10 bases, leaving 17 bases between the germline ends. The CDR3 loop spans 14 amino acids. Germline-derived CDR1 and CDR2 are SNHLY and FYNNEI.

V is TRBV5-6 and J is TRBJ2-1; no clear D gene. This CDR3 has 15 amino acids. The germline CDR1 and CDR2 sequences are SGHDT and YYEEEE. Between the trimmed V and J ends, which lost 0 bases and 14 bases, there was a span of 21 bases. CDR3 DNA sequence: TGTGCCAGCAGCTTGGAGGGATTGGGGATACTAAACAAGTTCTTC. Translation: CASSLEGLGILNKFF.

The chain couples TRBV15 to TRBJ1-4; D is perhaps TRBD1 (5 bases). Germline V gene lookup returns CDR1 LNHNV and CDR2 YYDKDF (reference sequence). Trimming took off 0 bases at V and 8 bases at J, with 13 bases between the two ends. The CDR3 consists of 15 residues. The CDR3 DNA reads as TGTGCCACCAGCAGAGAAATAGGGGTTGGGGAAAAACTGTTTTTT. This sequence encodes CATSREIGVGEKLFF.

This clone turned up a few times. This chain joins TRBV11-1 and TRBJ2-2; possible D gene TRBD1, 5 bases. V lost 6 bases, J lost 7 bases, and 18 bases lay in between. Per germline, CDR1 SGHAT and CDR2 FQDESV (reference sequence). The CDR3 is 15 amino acids. This chain's CDR3 is CASRPRQGRNGELFF. The CDR3 DNA reads as TGTGCCAGCAGACCCCGGCAGGGCCGGAACGGGGAGCTGTTTTTT. Full variable domain (missing parts from reference TRBV11-1 and TRBJ2-2): EAEVAQSPRYKITEKSQAVAFWCDPISGHATLYWYRQILGQGPELLVQFQDESVVDDSQLPKDRFSAERLKGVDSTLKIQPAELGDSAMYLCASRPRQGRNGELFFGEGSRLTVL.

A remark on this clone: This specimen includes other DNA sequences encoding the same CDR3. The chain recombines TRBV29-1 with TRBJ1-1; D is ambiguous. Germline CDR1 SQVTM, CDR2 ANQGSEA. V dropped 7 bases and J dropped 1 base, with 7 bases sitting between them. The CDR3 sequence is 11 residues long. In DNA, the CDR3 is TGCAGCGACGGACGGAACACTGAAGCTTTCTTT. Protein product: CSDGRNTEAFF.

The rearrangement joins TRBV5-4 to TRBJ2-5; the D gene is possibly TRBD2 (5 bases). Germline assignment: CDR1 SGHNT and CDR2 YYREEE (reference sequence). The CDR3 has 14 amino acids. Trimming removed 1 base from V and 3 bases from J, with 10 bases in between. The CDR3 coding sequence is TGTGCCAGCAGCTTGTGGTGGGGAGAAGAGACCCAGTACTTC. It is translated as CASSLWWGEETQYF. Full variable domain (missing parts from reference TRBV5-4 and TRBJ2-5): ETGVTQSPTHLIKTRGQQVTLRCSSQSGHNTVSWYQQALGQGPQFIFQYYREEENGRGNFPPRFSGLQFPNYSSELNVNALELDDSALYLCASSLWWGEETQYFGPGTRLLVL.

This clone showed up just a few times. Other DNA sequences from this sample encode an identical CDR3 as well. In DNA form, the CDR3 reads TGTGCCAGCAGCTTAGGACAGGACCTCCAAGAGACCCAGTACTTC. Translating gives CASSLGQDLQETQYF. The chain has TRBV7-9 and TRBJ2-5; TRBD1 might be the D (6 bases). The V end was cut by 1 base, the J end by 1 base, with 10 bases between. Germline CDR1 is SEHNR and CDR2 is FQNEAQ (reference sequence). CDR3 length: 15 residues.

CDR3 sequence reads: CSVGLLGAITEAFF. The CDR3 DNA follows: TGCAGCGTTGGTCTTTTGGGGGCGATCACTGAAGCTTTCTTT. The V gene is TRBV29-1, the J gene TRBJ1-1, with D possibly TRBD1 on 6 matching bases. Germline-derived CDR1 and CDR2 are SQVTM and ANQGSEA. V gave up 4 bases and J gave up 4 bases, with 16 bases separating them. The length of the CDR3 is 14 residues.

CDR3 protein: CASSFNVGTDTQYF. The CDR3 coding sequence is TGCGCCAGCAGCTTTAATGTAGGCACAGATACGCAGTATTTT. This rearrangement joins TRBV5-1 to TRBJ2-3; unclear D gene. CDR3 length: 14 amino acids. Germline V gene data show CDR1 as SGHRS and CDR2 as YFSETQ. The V and J ends lost 2 bases and 1 base respectively, with 8 bases between them. Variable domain in full (rest from reference TRBV5-1 and TRBJ2-3): KAGVTQTPRYLIKTRGQQVTLSCSPISGHRSVSWYQQTPGQGLQFLFEYFSETQRNKGNFPGRFSGRQFSNSRSEMNVSTLELGDSALYLCASSFNVGTDTQYFGPGTRLTVL.

The gene calls are TRBV20-1 and TRBJ2-5; D is unresolved. The CDR3 has 10 residues. The V gene lost 6 bases and the J gene lost 5 bases, with 7 bases spanning the gap. CDR1 is DFQATT and CDR2 is SNEGSKA in the germline V gene (reference sequence). The CDR3 loop reads CSAGWETQYF. The CDR3 bases are TGCAGTGCGGGGTGGGAGACCCAGTACTTC.

The rearrangement joins TRBV6-1 to TRBJ1-6; a weak D match, TRBD1 (5 bases). The CDR3 sequence is 15 residues long. Trimming took 4 bases from V and 9 from J, leaving 16 bases between them. In germline, CDR1 is MNHNS, CDR2 SASEGT. The CDR3 DNA is TGTGCCAGCAGTGTAATAGGGGATTCGGCTTCACCCCTCCACTTT. Its protein is CASSVIGDSASPLHF.

The rearrangement joins TRBV29-1 to TRBJ1-2; D perhaps matches TRBD1 (5 bases). The germline V and J ends were trimmed by 3 bases and 4 bases, with 9 bases remaining between them. Per the germline V gene, CDR1 is SQVTM and CDR2 is ANQGSEA. The CDR3 sequence is 12 residues long. The DNA for the CDR3 is TGCAGCGTTGAGTATGGGACCTATGGCTACACCTTC. Translated, it gives CSVEYGTYGYTF.

This clone was seen once. The chain joins TRBV5-1 to TRBJ2-7, with 10 positions matching TRBD1. V trimming: 5 bases; J trimming: 5 bases; junction bases outside the gene matches: 13. Germline CDR1 reads SGHRS; CDR2 reads YFSETQ. The CDR3 is 16 residues long. CDR3: CASSPARGQGGDEQYF. CDR3 nucleotide sequence: TGCGCCAGCAGTCCGGCCCGCGGACAGGGGGGGGACGAGCAGTACTTC.

The chain uses TRBV30 and TRBJ2-7; no clear D gene. The CDR3 consists of 14 residues. Germline V gene lookup returns CDR1 GTSNPN and CDR2 SVGIG (reference sequence). The ends were cut back, 0 bases at V and 4 bases at J, with 13 bases in the middle. The CDR3 DNA follows: TGTGCCTGGAGTGTCCGGGTCTACACTTACGAGCAGTACTTC. Translation gives CAWSVRVYTYEQYF.

The chain is built from TRBV5-1 and TRBJ2-3; 10 bases are a match to TRBD1. The germline V gene encodes CDR1 SGHRS and CDR2 YFSETQ. The ends lost 4 bases at V and 4 bases at J; junction bases unmatched: 12. The CDR3 is 17 residues long. The CDR3 protein is CASSLWDRGPGSDTQYF. As DNA, the CDR3 is TGCGCCAGCAGCCTGTGGGACAGGGGCCCAGGTTCAGATACGCAGTATTTT.

This clone was observed a few times. This chain uses TRBV15 with TRBJ1-1; weak D call: TRBD1 (5 bases). The CDR3 totals 16 residues. With 0 bases removed from V and 0 bases from J, the gap between germline ends came to 11 bases. Germline V CDR1 and CDR2: LNHNV, YYDKDF (reference sequence). CDR3 region: CATSRDVSRVNTEAFF. The DNA for the CDR3 is TGTGCCACCAGCAGAGATGTTTCCAGGGTGAACACTGAAGCTTTCTTT.

The rearrangement joins TRBV5-1 to TRBJ1-3; D remains unclear. The length of the CDR3 is 13 residues. V shed 10 bases and J shed 0 bases, with 11 bases lying between them. The germline V gene has CDR1 SGHRS and CDR2 YFSETQ. The chain's CDR3 is CAAGDPSGNTIYF. CDR3 coding DNA: TGCGCCGCGGGCGACCCCTCTGGAAACACCATATATTTT.

The chain links TRBV29-1 to TRBJ2-7; a weak D match, TRBD2 (5 bases). Germline CDR1 and CDR2: SQVTM and ANQGSEA. The V and J ends lost 6 bases and 4 bases respectively, with 13 bases between them. This CDR3 has 12 residues. The CDR3 DNA reads TGCAGCGTGACACTAGAGAATTACGAGCAGTACTTC. This sequence encodes CSVTLENYEQYF.

V is TRBV30 and J is TRBJ2-7; TRBD2 matches 7 bases. The CDR3 is made up of 11 amino acids. Looked up from germline, CDR1 is GTSNPN and CDR2 is SVGIG (reference sequence). V dropped 4 bases and J dropped 6; count of bases not matched to a gene: 3. The CDR3 nucleotides are TGTGCCTGGAAAGCGGGGCGCGAGCAGTACTTC. The encoded protein is CAWKAGREQYF. The whole variable domain, remainder taken from reference TRBV30 and TRBJ2-7, is SQTIHQWPATLVQPVGSPLSLECTVEGTSNPNLYWYRQAAGRGLQLLFYSVGIGQISSEVPQNLSASRPQDRQFILSSKKLLLSDSGFYLCAWKAGREQYFGPGTRLTVT.

The chain links TRBV28 to TRBJ2-5; D perhaps matches TRBD2 (5 bases). The CDR3 sequence is 15 residues long. Per germline, CDR1 MDHEN and CDR2 SYDVKM. Between the trimmed V and J ends, which lost 5 bases and 3 bases, there was a span of 16 bases. In DNA, the CDR3 is TGTGCCAGCAGTCCATCCTTTTCGGGGAAAGAGACCCAGTACTTC. Its translation is CASSPSFSGKETQYF.

The sample holds one count of this clone. The chain recombines TRBV29-1 with TRBJ2-1; TRBD2 is a possible D gene (7 bases). V was shortened by 7 bases and J by 7 bases, with 26 bases between the two germline ends. Germline CDR1 is SQVTM and CDR2 is ANQGSEA. CDR3 size: 16 residues. CDR3 sequence reads: CSGVRGAQGSLNEQFF. The CDR3 bases are TGCAGCGGCGTACGGGGGGCCCAGGGTTCGTTGAATGAGCAGTTCTTC.

About this clone: Other DNA sequences in this specimen translate into the identical CDR3. The V call is TRBV6-5, the J call TRBJ2-7; TRBD1 matches at 8 bases. Trimming removed 6 bases from V and 4 bases from J; junction bases left unmatched: 2. The CDR3 totals 12 residues. Germline V gene lookup returns CDR1 MNHEY and CDR2 SVGAGI. The CDR3 sequence: CASSRTGYEQYF. In nucleotides, the CDR3 is TGTGCCAGCAGCAGGACAGGGTACGAGCAGTACTTC.

The chain recombines TRBV30 with TRBJ1-6; D gene unclear. CDR1 is GTSNPN, CDR2 SVGIG, per germline (reference sequence). This CDR3 has 17 amino acids. Trimming left V 6 bases short and J 2 bases short, with 20 bases between. Here the CDR3 reads CACTPRELQPYNSPLHF. The CDR3 DNA is TGTGCCTGCACCCCACGAGAGCTACAGCCCTATAATTCACCCCTCCACTTT.

The gene calls are TRBV7-9 and TRBJ2-7; D not resolved. This CDR3 comprises 13 residues. V was pared by 0 bases and J by 0 bases, with 3 bases between. CDR1 and CDR2 from the germline V gene are SEHNR and FQNEAQ (reference sequence). The CDR3: CASSLAVSYEQYF. In nucleotides, the CDR3 is TGTGCCAGCAGCTTAGCTGTCTCCTACGAGCAGTACTTC.

J is TRBJ2-7 and V is TRBV6-5, with TRBD1 matching over 8 bases. Germline values: CDR1 MNHEY, CDR2 SVGAGI. Germline trimming cut 5 bases from V and 1 base from J; bases unmatched to any gene: 7. The CDR3 consists of 15 residues. The CDR3 DNA sequence: TGTGCCAGCAGTACCCCCACAGGGGGATCCTACGAGCAGTACTTC. This encodes CASSTPTGGSYEQYF.

V is TRBV7-9 and J is TRBJ2-7; 7 bases agree with TRBD2. V was clipped by 7 bases and J by 6 bases; unmatched bases: 3. The CDR3 runs to 11 residues. CDR1 is SEHNR, CDR2 FQNEAQ, per germline (reference sequence). The CDR3 protein is CASTWGGEQYF. The CDR3 DNA follows: TGTGCCAGCACCTGGGGGGGCGAGCAGTACTTC.

This clone was found a few times. This chain connects TRBV6-5 to TRBJ1-4, with no clear D. Between the trimmed V and J ends, which lost 8 bases and 8 bases, there was a span of 3 bases. CDR1 is MNHEY, CDR2 SVGAGI, per germline. This CDR3 spans 9 amino acids. The chain's CDR3 is CASGEKLFF. The CDR3 DNA is TGTGCCAGCGGGGAAAAACTGTTTTTT.

The chain has TRBV6-6 and TRBJ2-5, with TRBD2 identical over 9 bases. CDR3 length: 15 amino acids. Trimming removed 2 bases from V and 4 bases from J; junction bases left unmatched: 5. Looked up from germline, CDR1 is MNHNY and CDR2 is SVGAGI (reference sequence). CDR3 loop: CASSYQGAGGETQYF. The CDR3, as DNA: TGTGCCAGCAGTTACCAGGGAGCGGGGGGAGAGACCCAGTACTTC.